A single T cell receptor beta chain is shown here with its context. Original processing notes: Nucleated cell counts were estimated from reference gene primer amplification. Method: immunoSEQ multiplex PCR; TCRdb's copy keeps in-frame clones and lacks some. From that table come the V and J calls and clone size; the DNA was used to work out D and trimming. Among approximately 210,000 clones, 89% were seen once, and the ten largest hold about 5%. The source of the sample is a study of blood T cell repertoires in COVID-19. Study-level information: Sites in the United States, Italy and Spain provided acute and convalescent COVID-19 samples. Sources were T cells, B-cell-depleted T cells, or PBMCs; the material itself was cDNA or gDNA.

CDR1 and CDR2 from the germline V gene are SGHNT and YYREEE (reference sequence). V was trimmed by 0 bases and J by 0 bases, leaving 13 bases between them. The CDR3 covers 17 residues. The origin of this receptor is a woman in her thirties or forties with acute or convalescent COVID-19. The chain uses TRBV5-4 and TRBJ1-5; D may be TRBD1 (5 bases). The sample consisted of peripheral blood. The CDR3 loop reads CASSLAGSPYSNQPQHF. The CDR3 DNA follows: TGTGCCAGCAGCTTGGCAGGGTCCCCGTATAGCAATCAGCCCCAGCATTTT. Based on the CDR3 plus reference TRBV5-4 and TRBJ1-5, the full variable domain is ETGVTQSPTHLIKTRGQQVTLRCSSQSGHNTVSWYQQALGQGPQFIFQYYREEENGRGNFPPRFSGLQFPNYSSELNVNALELDDSALYLCASSLAGSPYSNQPQHFGDGTRLSIL.